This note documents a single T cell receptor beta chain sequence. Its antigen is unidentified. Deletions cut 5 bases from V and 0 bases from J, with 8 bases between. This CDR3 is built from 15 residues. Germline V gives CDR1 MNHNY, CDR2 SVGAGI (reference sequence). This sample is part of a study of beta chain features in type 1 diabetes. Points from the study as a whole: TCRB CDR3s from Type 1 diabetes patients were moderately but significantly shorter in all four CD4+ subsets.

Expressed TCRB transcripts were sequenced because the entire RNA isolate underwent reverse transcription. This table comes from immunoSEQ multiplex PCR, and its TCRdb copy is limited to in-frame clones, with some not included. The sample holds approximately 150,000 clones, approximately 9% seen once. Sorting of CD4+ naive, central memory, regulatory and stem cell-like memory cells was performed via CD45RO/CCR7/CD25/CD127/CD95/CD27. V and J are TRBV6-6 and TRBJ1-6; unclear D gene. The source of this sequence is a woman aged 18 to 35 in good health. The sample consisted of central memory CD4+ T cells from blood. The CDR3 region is CASSLRSSYNSPLHF. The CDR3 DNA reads TGTGCCAGCAGTCTAAGGAGCTCCTATAATTCACCCCTCCACTTT.